This T cell receptor beta chain appears in the sequencing data of a study of control samples from healthy donors and cancer patients (dated by TCRdb to 2018 to 2020). CDR1 LGHNT and CDR2 FRNRAP are derived from the germline V gene. The CDR3 covers 15 residues, taking in both the cysteine and the phenylalanine. Of the read, only the CDR3 DNA is kept; its 45 bases are in frame from base 1. The trim is 4 bases for V and 0 bases for J, with a gap of 10 bases between the germline ends. The library was built by means of the immunoSEQ multiplex PCR assay. Held by TCRdb, this immuneACCESS table contains in-frame sequences only and omits some clones. Under half of the omission traces to an unresolved V gene where checked; the cause of the rest is unknown. The sample includes around 71,000 clones, with about nine tenths observed a single time. 1% to 1.5% of the sample lies in the top ten. With respect to this clone: Its antigen is still unknown. Base quality data are lacking; no much larger clone is found one base away.

This receptor was obtained from a woman in her forties or fifties with colorectal cancer. The source material was PBMCs. The chain uses TRBV12-5 and TRBJ2-1; the D gene cannot be named for sure. The base sequence is TGTGCTAGTGGTTGGTTGAAGAGCTCCTACAATGAGCAGTTCTTC. Its protein product is CASGWLKSSYNEQFF. Reference TRBV12-5 and TRBJ2-1 proteins supply the regions before and after the CDR3; the full variable domain is: DARVTQTPRHKVTEMGQEVTMRCQPILGHNTVFWYRQTMMQGLELLAYFRNRAPLDDSGMPKDRFSAEMPDATLATLKIQPSEPRDSAVYFCASGWLKSSYNEQFFGPGTRLTVL.